This T cell receptor beta chain comes out of a study of blood T cell repertoires in COVID-19. About the research overall: T cells, B-cell-depleted T cells, or PBMCs supplied cDNA or gDNA.

The assay was immunoSEQ multiplex PCR, and TCRdb's table has in-frame clones only and misses some. In the table there are around 200,000 clones, more than 80% of which are singletons. Participants were aged about 18 to 100 years from around 26 US areas. Germline CDR1 and CDR2: SQVTM and ANQGSEA. V lost 7 bases, J lost 4 bases, and 17 bases lay in between. The CDR3 spans 14 residues. Sequencing was performed on PBMCs or T cells enriched from blood (not recorded which). The gene calls are TRBV29-1 and TRBJ1-3; D is possibly TRBD1 (6 bases). This TCR came from a woman aged 40 to 55 with acute COVID-19. The CDR3 is CSATTGTLGNTIYF. CDR3 in DNA: TGCAGCGCTACGACCGGGACATTAGGAAACACCATATATTTT.